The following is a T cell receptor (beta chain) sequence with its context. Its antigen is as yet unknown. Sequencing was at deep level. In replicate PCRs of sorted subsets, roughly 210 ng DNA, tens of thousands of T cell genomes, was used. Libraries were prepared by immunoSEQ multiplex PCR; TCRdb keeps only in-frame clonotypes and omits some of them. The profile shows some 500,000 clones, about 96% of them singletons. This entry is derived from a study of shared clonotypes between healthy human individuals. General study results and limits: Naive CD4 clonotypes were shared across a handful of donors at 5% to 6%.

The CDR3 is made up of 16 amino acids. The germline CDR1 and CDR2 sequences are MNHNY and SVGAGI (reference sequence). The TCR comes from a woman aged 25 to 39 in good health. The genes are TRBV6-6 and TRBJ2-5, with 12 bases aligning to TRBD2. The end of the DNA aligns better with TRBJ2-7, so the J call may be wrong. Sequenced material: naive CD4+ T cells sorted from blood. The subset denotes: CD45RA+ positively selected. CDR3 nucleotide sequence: TGTGCCAGCAGTTACTCCCTAGCGGGAGGGCCCTACGAGCAGTACTTC. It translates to CASSYSLAGGPYEQYF.